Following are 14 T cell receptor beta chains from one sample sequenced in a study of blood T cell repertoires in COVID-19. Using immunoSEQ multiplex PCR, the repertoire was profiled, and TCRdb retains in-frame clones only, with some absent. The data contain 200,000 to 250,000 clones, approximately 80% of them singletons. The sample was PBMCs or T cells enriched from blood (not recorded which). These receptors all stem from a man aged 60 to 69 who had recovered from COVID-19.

The CDR3 region has the DNA TGTGCCAGCAGCTTCGTCGAGATGGGACAGGGAGTCTACGAGCAGTACTTC. It translates to CASSFVEMGQGVYEQYF. This rearrangement joins TRBV7-9 to TRBJ2-7, with 9 bases lining up with TRBD1. This CDR3 is built from 17 residues. CDR1 SEHNR and CDR2 FQNEAQ come from the germline V gene (reference sequence). The junction had 12 bases not matched to a gene; V was cut back by 3 bases and J by 3 bases.

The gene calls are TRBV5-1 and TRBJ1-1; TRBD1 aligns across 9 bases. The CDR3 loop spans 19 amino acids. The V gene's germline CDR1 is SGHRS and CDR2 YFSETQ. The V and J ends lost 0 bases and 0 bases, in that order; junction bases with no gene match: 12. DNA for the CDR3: TGCGCCAGCAGCTTGGGGTCTTCGGGACAGGGCGGGTTGAACACTGAAGCTTTCTTT. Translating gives CASSLGSSGQGGLNTEAFF.

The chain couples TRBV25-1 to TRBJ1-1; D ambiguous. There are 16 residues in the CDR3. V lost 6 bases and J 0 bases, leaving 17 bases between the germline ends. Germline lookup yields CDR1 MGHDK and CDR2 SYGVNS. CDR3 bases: TGTGCCAGCAGCCCATCCGACTGGCAGCTGAACACTGAAGCTTTCTTT. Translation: CASSPSDWQLNTEAFF.

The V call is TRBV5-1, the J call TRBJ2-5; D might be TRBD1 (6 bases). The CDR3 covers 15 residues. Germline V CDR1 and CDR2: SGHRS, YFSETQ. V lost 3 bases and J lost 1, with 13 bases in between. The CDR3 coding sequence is TGCGCCAGCAGCTCCACCGGACAGCTCCAAGAGACCCAGTACTTC. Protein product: CASSSTGQLQETQYF.

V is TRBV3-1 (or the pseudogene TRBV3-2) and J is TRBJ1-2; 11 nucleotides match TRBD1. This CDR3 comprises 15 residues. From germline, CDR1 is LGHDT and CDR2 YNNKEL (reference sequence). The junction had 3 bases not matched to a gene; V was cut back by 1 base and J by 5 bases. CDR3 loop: CASSQVGTGGYGYTF. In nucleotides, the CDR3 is TGTGCCAGCAGCCAAGTGGGGACAGGGGGGTATGGCTACACCTTC.

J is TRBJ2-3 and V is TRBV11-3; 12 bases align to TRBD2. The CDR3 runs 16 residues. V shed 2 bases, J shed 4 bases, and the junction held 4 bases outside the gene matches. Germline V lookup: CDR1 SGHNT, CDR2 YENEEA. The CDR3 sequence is CASSLSLAGGPDTQYF. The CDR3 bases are TGTGCCAGCAGCTTATCCCTAGCGGGGGGGCCAGATACGCAGTATTTT.

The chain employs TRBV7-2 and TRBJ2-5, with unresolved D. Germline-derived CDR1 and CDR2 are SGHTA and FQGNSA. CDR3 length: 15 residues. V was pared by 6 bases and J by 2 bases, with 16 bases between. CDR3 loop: CASRLSLDPQETQYF. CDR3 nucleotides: TGTGCCAGCAGGTTGAGCCTAGATCCACAAGAGACCCAGTACTTC.

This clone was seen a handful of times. CDR3 in DNA: TGCGCCAGCAGCTTAGGGGTTAACGCTTACAATGAGCAGTTCTTC. This codes for CASSLGVNAYNEQFF. The gene calls are TRBV5-1 and TRBJ2-1, with D tentatively TRBD1 (5 bases). This CDR3 comprises 15 residues. V was clipped by 2 bases and J by 4 bases, with 13 bases between them. The V gene's germline CDR1 is SGHRS and CDR2 YFSETQ.

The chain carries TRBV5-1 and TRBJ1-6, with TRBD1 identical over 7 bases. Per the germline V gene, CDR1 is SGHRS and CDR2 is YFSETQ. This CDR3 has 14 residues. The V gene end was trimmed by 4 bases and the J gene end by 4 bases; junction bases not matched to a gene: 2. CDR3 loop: CASSAGQYNSPLHF. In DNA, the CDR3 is TGCGCCAGCAGCGCGGGACAGTATAATTCACCCCTCCACTTT.

DNA for the CDR3: TGTGCCAGCAGCTCAAACTGGGGGGGGTCCTACGAGCAGTACTTC. Protein sequence: CASSSNWGGSYEQYF. V gene TRBV7-2 combines with J gene TRBJ2-7; 7 nucleotides align to TRBD2. The ends lost 4 bases at V and 1 base at J; junction bases unmatched: 7. The CDR3 runs 15 residues. CDR1 is SGHTA, CDR2 FQGNSA, per germline.

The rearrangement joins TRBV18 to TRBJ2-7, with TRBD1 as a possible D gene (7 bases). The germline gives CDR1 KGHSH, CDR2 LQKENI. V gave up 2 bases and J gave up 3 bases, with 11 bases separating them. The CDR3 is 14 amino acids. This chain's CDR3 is CASSPSQGGYEQYF. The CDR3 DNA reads TGTGCCAGCTCACCATCCCAGGGGGGCTACGAGCAGTACTTC.

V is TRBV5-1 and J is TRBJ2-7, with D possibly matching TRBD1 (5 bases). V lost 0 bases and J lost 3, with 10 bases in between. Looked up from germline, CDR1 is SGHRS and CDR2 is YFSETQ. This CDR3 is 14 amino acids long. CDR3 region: CASSLEAGIYEQYF. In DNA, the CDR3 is TGCGCCAGCAGCTTGGAGGCAGGGATCTACGAGCAGTACTTC.

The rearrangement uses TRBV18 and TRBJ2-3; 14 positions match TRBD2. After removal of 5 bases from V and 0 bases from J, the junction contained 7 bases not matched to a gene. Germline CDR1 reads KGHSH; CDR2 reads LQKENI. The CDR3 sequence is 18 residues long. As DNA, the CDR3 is TGTGCCAGCTCAACCGGGACTAGCGGGGGCCCTAGCACAGATACGCAGTATTTT. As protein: CASSTGTSGGPSTDTQYF.

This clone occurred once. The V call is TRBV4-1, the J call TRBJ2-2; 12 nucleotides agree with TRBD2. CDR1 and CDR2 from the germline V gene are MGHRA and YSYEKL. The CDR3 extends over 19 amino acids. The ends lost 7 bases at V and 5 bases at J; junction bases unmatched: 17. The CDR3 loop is CASKTSGGPTRNQTGELFF. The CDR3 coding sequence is TGCGCCAGCAAAACTAGCGGGGGGCCCACACGTAACCAGACCGGGGAGCTGTTTTTT.